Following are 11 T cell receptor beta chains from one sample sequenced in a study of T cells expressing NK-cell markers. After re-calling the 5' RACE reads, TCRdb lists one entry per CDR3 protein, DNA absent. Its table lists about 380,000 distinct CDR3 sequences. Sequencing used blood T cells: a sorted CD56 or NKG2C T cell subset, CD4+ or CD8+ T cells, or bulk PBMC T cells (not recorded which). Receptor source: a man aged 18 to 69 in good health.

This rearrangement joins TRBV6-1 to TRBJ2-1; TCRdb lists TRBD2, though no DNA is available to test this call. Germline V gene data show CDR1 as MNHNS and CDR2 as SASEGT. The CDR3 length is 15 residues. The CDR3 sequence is CASSIAGVESNEQFF.

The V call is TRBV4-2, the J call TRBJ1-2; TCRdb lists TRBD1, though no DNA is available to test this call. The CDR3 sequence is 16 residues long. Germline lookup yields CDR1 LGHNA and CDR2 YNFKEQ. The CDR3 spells CASSQGLQGASYGYTF.

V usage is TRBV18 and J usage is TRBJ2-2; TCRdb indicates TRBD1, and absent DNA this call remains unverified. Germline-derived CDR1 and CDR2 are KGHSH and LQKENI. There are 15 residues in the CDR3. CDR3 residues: CASSQDRKGTGELFF.

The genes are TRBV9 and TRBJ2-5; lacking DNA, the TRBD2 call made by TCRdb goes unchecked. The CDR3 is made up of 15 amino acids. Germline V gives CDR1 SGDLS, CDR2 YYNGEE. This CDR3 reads CASSFRLAGFETQYF.

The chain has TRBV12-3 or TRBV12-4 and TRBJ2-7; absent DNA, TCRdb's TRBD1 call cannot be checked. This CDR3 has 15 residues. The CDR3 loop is CASSSPGTIYYEQYF.

This chain's CDR3 is CSARGQMVTEAFF. The rearrangement joins TRBV20-1 to TRBJ1-1; TCRdb calls TRBD1, which cannot be checked without DNA. Germline lookup yields CDR1 DFQATT and CDR2 SNEGSKA (reference sequence). This CDR3 is built from 13 residues.

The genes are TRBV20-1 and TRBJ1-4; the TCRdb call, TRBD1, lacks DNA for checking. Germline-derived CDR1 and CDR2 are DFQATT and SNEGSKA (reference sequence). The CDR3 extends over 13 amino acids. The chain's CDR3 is CSAGDSPREKLFF.

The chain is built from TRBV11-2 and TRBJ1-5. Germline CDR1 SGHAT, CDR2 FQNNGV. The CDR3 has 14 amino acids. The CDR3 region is CASSLDRADQPQHF. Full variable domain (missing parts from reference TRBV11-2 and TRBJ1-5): EAGVAQSPRYKIIEKRQSVAFWCNPISGHATLYWYQQILGQGPKLLIQFQNNGVVDDSQLPKDRFSAERLKGVDSTLKIQPAKLEDSAVYLCASSLDRADQPQHFGDGTRLSIL.

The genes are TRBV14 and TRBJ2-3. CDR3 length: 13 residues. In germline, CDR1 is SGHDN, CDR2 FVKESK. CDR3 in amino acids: CASSQDVRDTQYF.

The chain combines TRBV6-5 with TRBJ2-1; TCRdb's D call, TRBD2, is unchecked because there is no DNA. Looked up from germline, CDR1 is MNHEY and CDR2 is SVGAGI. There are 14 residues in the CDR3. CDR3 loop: CASTSGLAGREQFF.

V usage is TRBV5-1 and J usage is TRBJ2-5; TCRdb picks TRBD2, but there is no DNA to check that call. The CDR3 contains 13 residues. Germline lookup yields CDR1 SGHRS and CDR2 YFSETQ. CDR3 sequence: CASSGPRQETQYF.